This T cell receptor (beta chain) is drawn from a study of cytomegalovirus exposure and HLA in healthy donors (dated by TCRdb to about 2017). Regarding the research as a whole: The 666 repertoires of the first cohort and the roughly 120 validation repertoires were produced on the same platform, according to a later analysis. Besides the first cohort of roughly 640 subjects, a separate validation cohort made up of roughly 120 different subjects was used. The study combined high-throughput TCR immunosequencing, statistical association of individual TCRs with disease status, and machine learning to predict cytomegalovirus infection status. The study was designed to test whether signatures of past pathogen exposure could be identified by cataloging public T cell receptors.

The donors belonged to the validation cohort of around 110 subjects, which was separate from the roughly 670-subject first cohort. Libraries were prepared through the immunoSEQ multiplex PCR assay. On the authors' methods: A statistical classification framework was built to diagnose cytomegalovirus status from the catalog of TCR beta chain sequences. The clones in this table, taken by TCRdb from immuneACCESS, are in-frame only. Not every clone is retained; where verified, under half of the shortfall comes from an unresolved V gene, and the cause of the rest is unknown. V and J calls and clone size are as listed in that table; D and trimming were resolved from the DNA. For this sample the table gives more than 250,000 clones, of which roughly 87% were detected only once. About 1.2% of the sample is taken by the ten largest. A word on this clone: Its antigen remains undetermined. Base qualities are not at hand, and no much larger clone is one base apart.

Based on the germline V gene, the CDR1 and CDR2 sequences are MDHEN and SYDVKM. The CDR3 spans 23 residues, from the cysteine through the phenylalanine. Of all the DNA, just the CDR3 is kept, 69 bases in frame from base 1. The V end gives up 8 bases and the J end 0 bases, leaving 28 bases in the junction not matched to a gene. Overall study results and their limits: The classifier was reported to diagnose cytomegalovirus status with high specificity and sensitivity in both the original cohort and the validation cohort. A few of the identified cytomegalovirus-associated TCR beta chains were confirmed in vitro to be specific for cytomegalovirus antigens. The validation cohort had no HLA typing available for a later analysis, so co-occurrence within that cohort was assessed over all 120 or so repertoires. According to the authors, the approach could potentially be generalized to other disease states and immunological phenotypes. Most TCR sequences were seen in very few donors, while some public TCRs were found in many individuals. Of the cluster scores, approximately 94% were above 0 in a later analysis, which found that TCRs clustered in the first cohort also tended to co-occur in the 95 to 150 validation repertoires. The study gave a list of 150 to 200 TCR beta chains associated with cytomegalovirus.

The TCR originated in a woman aged 25 to 45 in good health and CMV-seropositive. The chain is made from TRBV28 and TRBJ2-1, with 10 central nucleotides matching TRBD2. Sequenced sample: PBMCs. This receptor has the CDR3 CASLRTGTSEYSDTGSSYNEQFF. Here is the DNA: TGTGCCAGCCTCAGAACCGGGACTAGCGAGTATAGTGACACGGGAAGCTCCTACAATGAGCAGTTCTTC. The CDR3, completed at both ends by the reference TRBV28 and TRBJ2-1 genes, gives the full variable domain DVKVTQSSRYLVKRTGEKVFLECVQDMDHENMFWYRQDPGLGLRLIYFSYDVKMKEKGDIPEGYSVSREKKERFSLILESASTNQTSMYLCASLRTGTSEYSDTGSSYNEQFFGPGTRLTVL.